This T cell receptor beta chain was recorded in a study of cytomegalovirus exposure and HLA in healthy donors. Germline CDR1 SGHTA, CDR2 FQGTGA. CDR3 length: 14 residues. V lost 5 bases to trimming and J lost 4 bases; unmatched junction nucleotides: 8. In the PCR, 60 Vbeta and 13 Jbeta primers were used. Source study methods: An analysis performed later counted around 80 million unique TCR beta chains (around 10 million of them shared). Method: immunoSEQ multiplex PCR; TCRdb's copy keeps in-frame clones and lacks some. V and J calls and clone size are given by that table; D and trimming were obtained from the DNA. Here the sample spans 100,000 to 150,000 clones, about two thirds being singletons. In regard to this clone: Other DNA sequences in the sample encode the same CDR3.

The J gene is TRBJ2-7, the V gene TRBV7-3; 7 nucleotides line up with TRBD2. This sequence originates from a woman in her sixties in good health and CMV-seropositive. Sequencing was carried out using PBMCs. The CDR3 DNA sequence: TGTGCCAGCAGCCCTCCGGGGGGTACGTACGAGCAGTACTTC. It is translated as CASSPPGGTYEQYF.